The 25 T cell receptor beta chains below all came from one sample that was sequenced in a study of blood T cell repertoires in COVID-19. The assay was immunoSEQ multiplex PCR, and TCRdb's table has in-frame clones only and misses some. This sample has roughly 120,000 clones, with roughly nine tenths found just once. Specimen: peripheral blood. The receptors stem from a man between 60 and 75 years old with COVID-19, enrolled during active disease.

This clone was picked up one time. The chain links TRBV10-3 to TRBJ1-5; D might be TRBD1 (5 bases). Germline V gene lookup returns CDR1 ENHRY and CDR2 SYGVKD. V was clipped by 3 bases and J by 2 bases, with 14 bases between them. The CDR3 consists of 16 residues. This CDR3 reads CAISDHRGFGNQPQHF. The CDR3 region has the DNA TGTGCCATCAGTGACCACCGGGGGTTCGGCAATCAGCCCCAGCATTTT.

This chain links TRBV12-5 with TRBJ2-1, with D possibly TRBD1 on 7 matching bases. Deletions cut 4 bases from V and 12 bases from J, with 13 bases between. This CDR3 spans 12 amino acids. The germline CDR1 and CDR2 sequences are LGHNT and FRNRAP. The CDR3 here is CASGSPGGGQFF. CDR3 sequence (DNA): TGTGCTAGTGGTTCCCCAGGGGGAGGGCAGTTCTTC.

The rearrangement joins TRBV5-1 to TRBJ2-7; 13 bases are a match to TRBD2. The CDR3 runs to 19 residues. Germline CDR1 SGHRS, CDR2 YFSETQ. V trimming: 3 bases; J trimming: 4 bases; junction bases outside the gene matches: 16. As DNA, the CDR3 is TGCGCCAGCAGCTCCAGAAAAACAACTAGCGGGAGGGCGAATTACGAGCAGTACTTC. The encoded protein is CASSSRKTTSGRANYEQYF.

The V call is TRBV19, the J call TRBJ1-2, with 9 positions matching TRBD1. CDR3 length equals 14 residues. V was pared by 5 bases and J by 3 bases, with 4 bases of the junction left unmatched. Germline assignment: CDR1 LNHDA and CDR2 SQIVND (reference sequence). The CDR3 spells CASSPGDRDYGYTF. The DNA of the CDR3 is TGTGCCAGTAGTCCGGGGGACAGGGACTATGGCTACACCTTC. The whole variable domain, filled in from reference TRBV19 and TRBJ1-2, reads DGGITQSPKYLFRKEGQNVTLSCEQNLNHDAMYWYRQDPGQGLRLIYYSQIVNDFQKGDIAEGYSVSREKKESFPLTVTSAQKNPTAFYLCASSPGDRDYGYTFGSGTRLTVV.

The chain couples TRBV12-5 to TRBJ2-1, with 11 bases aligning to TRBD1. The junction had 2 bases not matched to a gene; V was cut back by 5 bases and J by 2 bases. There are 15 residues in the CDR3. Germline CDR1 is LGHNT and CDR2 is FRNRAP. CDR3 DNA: TGTGCTAGTGGTAGGGGACAGGGGGCCTACAATGAGCAGTTCTTC. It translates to CASGRGQGAYNEQFF.

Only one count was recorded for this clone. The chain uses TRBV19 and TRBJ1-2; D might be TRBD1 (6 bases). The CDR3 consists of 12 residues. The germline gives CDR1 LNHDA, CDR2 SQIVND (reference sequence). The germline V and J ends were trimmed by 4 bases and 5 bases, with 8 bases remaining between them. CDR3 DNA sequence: TGTGCCAGTAGTACAGGGGAATATGGCTACACCTTC. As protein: CASSTGEYGYTF.

CDR3 nucleotides: TGTGCCAGCCGGACAAGCTCTGGAAACACCATATATTTT. It is translated as CASRTSSGNTIYF. This chain joins TRBV6-5 and TRBJ1-3; TRBD1 is a possible D gene (5 bases). Germline CDR1 and CDR2: MNHEY and SVGAGI. The CDR3 covers 13 residues. V gave up 8 bases and J gave up 0 bases, with 8 bases separating them.

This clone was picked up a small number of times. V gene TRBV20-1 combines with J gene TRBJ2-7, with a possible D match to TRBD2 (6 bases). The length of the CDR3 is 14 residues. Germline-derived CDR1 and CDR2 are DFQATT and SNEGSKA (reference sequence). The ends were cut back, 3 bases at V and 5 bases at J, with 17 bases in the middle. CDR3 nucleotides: TGCAGTGCTAGTCGGACAAGGTGGGGGGACGAGCAGTACTTC. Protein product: CSASRTRWGDEQYF.

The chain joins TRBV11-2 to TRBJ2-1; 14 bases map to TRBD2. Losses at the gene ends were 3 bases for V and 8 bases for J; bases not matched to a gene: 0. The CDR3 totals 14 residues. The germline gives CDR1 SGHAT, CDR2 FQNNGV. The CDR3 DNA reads TGTGCCAGCAGCTTGGGACTAGCGGGAGATGAGCAGTTCTTC. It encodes CASSLGLAGDEQFF.

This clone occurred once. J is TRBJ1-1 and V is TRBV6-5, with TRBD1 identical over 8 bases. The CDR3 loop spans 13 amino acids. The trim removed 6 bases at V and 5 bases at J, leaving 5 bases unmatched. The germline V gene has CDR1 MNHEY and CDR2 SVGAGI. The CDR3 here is CASSSHRGTEAFF. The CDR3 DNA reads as TGTGCCAGCAGCAGCCACAGGGGGACTGAAGCTTTCTTT.

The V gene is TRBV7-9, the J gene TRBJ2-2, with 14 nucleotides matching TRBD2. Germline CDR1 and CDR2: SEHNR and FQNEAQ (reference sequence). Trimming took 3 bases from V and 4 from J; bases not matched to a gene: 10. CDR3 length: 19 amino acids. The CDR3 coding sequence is TGTGCCAGCAGCTTCACCGGGACTAGCGGGAGTCGGAGCACCGGGGAGCTGTTTTTT. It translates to CASSFTGTSGSRSTGELFF.

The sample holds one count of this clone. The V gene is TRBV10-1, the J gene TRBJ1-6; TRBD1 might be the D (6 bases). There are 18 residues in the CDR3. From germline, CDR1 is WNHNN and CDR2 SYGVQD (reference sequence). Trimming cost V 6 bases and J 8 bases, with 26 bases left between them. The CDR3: CASSGRRTVSRLDSPLHF. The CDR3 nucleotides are TGCGCCAGCAGCGGGCGCCGGACAGTAAGCCGCCTCGATTCACCCCTCCACTTT.

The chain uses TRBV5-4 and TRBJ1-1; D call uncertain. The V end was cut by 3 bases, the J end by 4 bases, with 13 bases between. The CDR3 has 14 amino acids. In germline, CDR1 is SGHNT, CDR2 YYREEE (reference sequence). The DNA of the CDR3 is TGTGCCAGCAGCTGGAGTATCGAGGGCACTGAAGCTTTCTTT. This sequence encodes CASSWSIEGTEAFF.

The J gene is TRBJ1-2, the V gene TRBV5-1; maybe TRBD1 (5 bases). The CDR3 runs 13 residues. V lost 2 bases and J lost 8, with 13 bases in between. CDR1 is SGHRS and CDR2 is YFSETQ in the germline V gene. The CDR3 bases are TGCGCCAGCAGCTTTGGGCGGGGCGACGGCTACACCTTC. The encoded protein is CASSFGRGDGYTF. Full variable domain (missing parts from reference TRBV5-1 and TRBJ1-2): KAGVTQTPRYLIKTRGQQVTLSCSPISGHRSVSWYQQTPGQGLQFLFEYFSETQRNKGNFPGRFSGRQFSNSRSEMNVSTLELGDSALYLCASSFGRGDGYTFGSGTRLTVV.

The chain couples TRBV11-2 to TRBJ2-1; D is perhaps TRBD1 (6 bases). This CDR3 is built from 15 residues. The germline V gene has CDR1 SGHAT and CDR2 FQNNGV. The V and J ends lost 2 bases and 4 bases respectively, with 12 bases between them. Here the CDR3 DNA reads TGTGCCAGCAGCTTATCAGGCAGGGGTTACAATGAGCAGTTCTTC. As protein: CASSLSGRGYNEQFF.

Here the CDR3 DNA reads TGTGCCAGCAGTTTCCGGGTAACTTACGAGCAGTACTTC. Its protein product is CASSFRVTYEQYF. The genes are TRBV27 and TRBJ2-7, with unresolved D. Deletions cut 3 bases from V and 4 bases from J, with 10 bases between. CDR3 size: 13 residues. The germline gives CDR1 MNHEY, CDR2 SMNVEV (reference sequence).

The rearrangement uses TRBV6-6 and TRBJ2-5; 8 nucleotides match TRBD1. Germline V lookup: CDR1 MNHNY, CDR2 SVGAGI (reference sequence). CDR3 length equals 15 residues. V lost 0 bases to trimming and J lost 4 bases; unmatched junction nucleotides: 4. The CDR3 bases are TGTGCCAGCAGTTACTCTCGGACAGGGCGAGAGACCCAGTACTTC. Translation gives CASSYSRTGRETQYF.

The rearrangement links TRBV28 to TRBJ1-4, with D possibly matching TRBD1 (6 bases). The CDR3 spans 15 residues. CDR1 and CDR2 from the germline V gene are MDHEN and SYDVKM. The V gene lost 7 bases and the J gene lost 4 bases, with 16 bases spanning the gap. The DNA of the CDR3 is TGTGCCAGCAATCCCGGGGTACAGGGTAATGAAAAACTGTTTTTT. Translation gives CASNPGVQGNEKLFF.

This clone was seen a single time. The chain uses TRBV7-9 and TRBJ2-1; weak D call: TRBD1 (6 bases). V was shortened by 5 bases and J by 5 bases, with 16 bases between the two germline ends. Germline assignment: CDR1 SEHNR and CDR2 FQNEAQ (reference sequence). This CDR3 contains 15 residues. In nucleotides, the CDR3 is TGTGCCAGCAGCGGCAGGGACACGGTTAACAATGAGCAGTTCTTC. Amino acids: CASSGRDTVNNEQFF.

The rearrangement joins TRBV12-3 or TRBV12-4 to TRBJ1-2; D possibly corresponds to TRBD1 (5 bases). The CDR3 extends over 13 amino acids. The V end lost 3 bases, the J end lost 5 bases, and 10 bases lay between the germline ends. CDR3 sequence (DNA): TGTGCCAGCAGTTTCGGGGGGATTTATGGCTACACCTTC. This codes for CASSFGGIYGYTF.

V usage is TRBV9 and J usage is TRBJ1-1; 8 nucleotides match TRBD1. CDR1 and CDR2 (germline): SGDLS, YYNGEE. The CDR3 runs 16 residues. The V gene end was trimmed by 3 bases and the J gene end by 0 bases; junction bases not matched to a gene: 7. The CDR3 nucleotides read TGTGCCAGCAGCGCGGGGACAGGCGTCATGAACACTGAAGCTTTCTTT. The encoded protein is CASSAGTGVMNTEAFF.

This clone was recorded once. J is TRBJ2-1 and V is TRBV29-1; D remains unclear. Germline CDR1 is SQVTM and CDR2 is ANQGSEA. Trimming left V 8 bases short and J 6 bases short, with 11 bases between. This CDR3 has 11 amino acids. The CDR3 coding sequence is TGCAGCACGGATAGAATCAATGAGCAGTTCTTC. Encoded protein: CSTDRINEQFF.

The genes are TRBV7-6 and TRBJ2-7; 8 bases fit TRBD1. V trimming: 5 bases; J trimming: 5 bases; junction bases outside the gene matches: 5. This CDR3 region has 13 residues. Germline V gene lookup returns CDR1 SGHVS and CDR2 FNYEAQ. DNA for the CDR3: TGTGCCAGCAGCACCCGGACAGGGCACGAGCAGTACTTC. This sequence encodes CASSTRTGHEQYF. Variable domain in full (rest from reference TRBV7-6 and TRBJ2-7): GAGVSQSPRYKVTKRGQDVALRCDPISGHVSLYWYRQALGQGPEFLTYFNYEAQQDKSGLPNDRFSAERPEGSISTLTIQRTEQRDSAMYRCASSTRTGHEQYFGPGTRLTVT.

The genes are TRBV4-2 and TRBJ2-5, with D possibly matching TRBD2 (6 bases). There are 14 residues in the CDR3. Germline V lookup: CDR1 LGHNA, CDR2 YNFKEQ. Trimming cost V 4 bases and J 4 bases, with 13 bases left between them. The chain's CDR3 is CASSRGLRPETQYF. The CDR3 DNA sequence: TGTGCCAGCAGCCGGGGACTGCGTCCAGAGACCCAGTACTTC.

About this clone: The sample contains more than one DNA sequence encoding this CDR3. In nucleotides, the CDR3 is TGTGCCAGCAGCTTGGACAGGGGAAGTGAAAAACTGTTTTTT. It specifies CASSLDRGSEKLFF. V and J are TRBV2 and TRBJ1-4; 9 bases map to TRBD1. V was pared by 6 bases and J by 7 bases, with 6 bases of the junction left unmatched. The CDR3 length is 14 residues. CDR1 and CDR2 from the germline V gene are SNHLY and FYNNEI.